What follows are 9 T cell receptor beta chains derived from one specimen sequenced in a study of shared clonotypes between healthy human individuals. TCRdb's copy holds only in-frame clones and misses some; the assay was immunoSEQ multiplex PCR. The table includes some 1 million clones, around 74% detected once. The sequenced sample was memory CD4+ T cells sorted from blood. The subset here: CD45RA-negative fraction. Source of these receptors: a man aged 18-30 years in good health.

This chain uses TRBV11-2 with TRBJ2-1; TRBD1 matches at 7 bases. Germline trimming cut 2 bases from V and 6 bases from J; bases unmatched to any gene: 10. Germline V CDR1 and CDR2: SGHAT, FQNNGV. The CDR3 runs to 16 residues. Written as DNA, the CDR3 is TGTGCCAGCAGCTTATTCAGTGGGGGACAGCTCAATGAGCAGTTCTTC. Protein product: CASSLFSGGQLNEQFF.

The CDR3 DNA reads TGTGCCAGCAGTGGGGGGGGCCACAACTCTGGGGCCAACGTCCTGACTTTC. Translated, it gives CASSGGGHNSGANVLTF. The chain carries TRBV6-1 and TRBJ2-6; D might be TRBD2 (7 bases). The CDR3 loop spans 17 amino acids. The V gene's germline CDR1 is MNHNS and CDR2 SASEGT. Trimming took off 4 bases at V and 0 bases at J, with 13 bases between the two ends.

As concerns this clone: The junction shows a germline mismatch at one end, possibly a read error. The chain has TRBV7-7 and TRBJ2-1, with TRBD2 identical over 11 bases. CDR1 and CDR2 from the germline V gene are SSHAT and FNYEAQ (reference sequence). The CDR3 contains 17 residues. The CDR3 bases are TGTGCTAGCAGCTTACTGACTAGCGGGGCTACCTACAATGAGCAGTTCTTC. Residues: CASSLLTSGATYNEQFF. Using reference TRBV7-7 and TRBJ2-1 for the parts outside the CDR3, the full variable domain is GAGVSQSPRYKVTKRGQDVTLRCDPISSHATLYWYQQALGQGPEFLTYFNYEAQPDKSGLPSDRFSAERPEGSISTLTIQRTEQRDSAMYRCASSLLTSGATYNEQFFGPGTRLTVL.

This clone was observed a handful of times. The genes are TRBV10-1 and TRBJ1-1; D is unclear. This CDR3 contains 13 residues. The ends were cut back, 4 bases at V and 8 bases at J, with 14 bases in the middle. Germline loops: CDR1 WNHNN, CDR2 SYGVQD (reference sequence). The CDR3 here is CASSVRLTGEAFF. In DNA, the CDR3 is TGCGCCAGCAGTGTCCGACTGACCGGAGAAGCTTTCTTT.

Turning to this clone: Since a much larger clone is just one base distant, this may be a read error. The genes are TRBV7-9 and TRBJ2-3; D is undetermined. The CDR3 covers 12 residues. Germline values: CDR1 SEHNR, CDR2 FQNEAQ (reference sequence). With 2 bases removed from V and 3 bases from J, the gap between germline ends came to 3 bases. This chain's CDR3 is CASSLRTDTQYF. The CDR3 nucleotides read TGTGCCAGCAGCTTAAGGACAGATACGCAGTATTTT.

This clone was counted once. The gene calls are TRBV9 and TRBJ2-7, with D perhaps TRBD1 (5 bases). V gave up 0 bases and J gave up 7 bases, with 11 bases separating them. In germline, CDR1 is SGDLS, CDR2 YYNGEE. The CDR3 has 13 amino acids. DNA of the CDR3: TGTGCCAGCAGCGTAGTGGGGCTCGGGGAGCAGTACTTC. As protein: CASSVVGLGEQYF.

This clone has ten or more counts. CDR3 DNA: TGTGCCAGCAGCTTAGATCCAGGGCTTTCGGGGGAGCTGTTTTTT. Amino acids: CASSLDPGLSGELFF. This chain connects TRBV11-2 to TRBJ2-2; weak D call: TRBD1 (5 bases). CDR1 SGHAT and CDR2 FQNNGV come from the germline V gene. The V gene lost 0 bases and the J gene lost 8 bases, with 13 bases spanning the gap. The length of the CDR3 is 15 residues.

CDR3 protein: CASSSGTGYTDTQYF. The CDR3 nucleotides read TGTGCCAGCAGCTCAGGGACGGGGTATACAGATACGCAGTATTTT. This chain uses TRBV11-3 with TRBJ2-3, with D perhaps TRBD1 or TRBD2 (5 bases each). V lost 4 bases and J 3 bases, leaving 14 bases between the germline ends. Germline assignment: CDR1 SGHNT and CDR2 YENEEA. The CDR3 has 15 residues. Combining the CDR3 with reference TRBV11-3 and TRBJ2-3 gives the whole variable domain EAGVVQSPRYKIIEKKQPVAFWCNPISGHNTLYWYLQNLGQGPELLIRYENEEAVDDSQLPKDRFSAERLKGVDSTLKIQPAELGDSAVYLCASSSGTGYTDTQYFGPGTRLTVL.

This clone has just a few counts. The gene calls are TRBV28 and TRBJ1-4, with D tentatively TRBD1 (6 bases). V was trimmed by 7 bases and J by 0 bases, leaving 9 bases between them. The CDR3 covers 14 residues. Germline V gene data show CDR1 as MDHEN and CDR2 as SYDVKM. Here the CDR3 reads CASIEGATNEKLFF. In nucleotides, the CDR3 is TGTGCCAGCATTGAGGGGGCAACTAATGAAAAACTGTTTTTT.